This paragraph covers one T cell receptor (beta chain) sequence. The sample comes from a study of control samples from healthy donors and cancer patients. Produced via immunoSEQ multiplex PCR; TCRdb's table is partial and in-frame only. This sample yields 45,000 to 65,000 clones, of which roughly 86% are seen a single time; under 45% belongs to the top ten. Germline V gene lookup returns CDR1 SGHDT and CDR2 YYEEEE. The CDR3 loop spans 16 amino acids. V was cut by 0 bases and J by 8 bases, with 18 bases left in between. The chain joins TRBV5-6 to TRBJ2-1; D unclear. Input material: PBMCs. This TCR derives from a man over 45 with head and neck cancer. The CDR3 loop is CASSLGLVRHSDEQFF. CDR3 coding DNA: TGTGCCAGCAGCTTGGGGCTAGTCAGACATTCCGATGAGCAGTTCTTC.